This T cell receptor beta chain was sequenced during a study of shared clonotypes between healthy human individuals. Study as a whole: Each donor contributed plates that comprised three CD4 naive, three CD4 memory, two CD8 naive and one CD8 memory.

Method: immunoSEQ multiplex PCR; TCRdb's copy keeps in-frame clones and lacks some. The sample has 2,500,000 or so clones, more than 85% seen once. The TCR sequence derives from a man aged 18 to 35 in good health. Some clones in this sample may be carry-over from other donors' samples. The specimen was naive CD4+ T cells from PBMCs. Documented subset: CD45RA+ positively selected.

The CDR3 here is CASSQNPNNEQFF. CDR3 DNA: TGTGCCAGCAGCCAAAATCCGAACAATGAGCAGTTCTTC. The genes are TRBV4-2 and TRBJ2-1; D gene uncertain. In germline, CDR1 is LGHNA, CDR2 YNFKEQ. V dropped 2 bases and J dropped 5 bases, with 7 bases sitting between them. This CDR3 has 13 residues.